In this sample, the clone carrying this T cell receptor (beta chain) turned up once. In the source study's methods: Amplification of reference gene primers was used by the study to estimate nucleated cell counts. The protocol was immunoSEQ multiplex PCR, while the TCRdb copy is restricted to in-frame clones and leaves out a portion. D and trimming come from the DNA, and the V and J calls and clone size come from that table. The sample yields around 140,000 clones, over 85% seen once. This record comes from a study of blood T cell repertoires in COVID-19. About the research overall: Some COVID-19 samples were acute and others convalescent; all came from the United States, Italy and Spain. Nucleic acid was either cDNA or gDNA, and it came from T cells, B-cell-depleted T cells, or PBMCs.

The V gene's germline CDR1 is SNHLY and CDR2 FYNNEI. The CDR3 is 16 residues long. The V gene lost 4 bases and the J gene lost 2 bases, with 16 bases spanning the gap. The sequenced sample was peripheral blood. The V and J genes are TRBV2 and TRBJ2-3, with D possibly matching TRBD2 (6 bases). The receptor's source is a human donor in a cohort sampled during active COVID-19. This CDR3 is CASSVVGAGLTDTQYF. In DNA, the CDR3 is TGTGCCAGCAGTGTGGTGGGAGCGGGCCTCACAGATACGCAGTATTTT.